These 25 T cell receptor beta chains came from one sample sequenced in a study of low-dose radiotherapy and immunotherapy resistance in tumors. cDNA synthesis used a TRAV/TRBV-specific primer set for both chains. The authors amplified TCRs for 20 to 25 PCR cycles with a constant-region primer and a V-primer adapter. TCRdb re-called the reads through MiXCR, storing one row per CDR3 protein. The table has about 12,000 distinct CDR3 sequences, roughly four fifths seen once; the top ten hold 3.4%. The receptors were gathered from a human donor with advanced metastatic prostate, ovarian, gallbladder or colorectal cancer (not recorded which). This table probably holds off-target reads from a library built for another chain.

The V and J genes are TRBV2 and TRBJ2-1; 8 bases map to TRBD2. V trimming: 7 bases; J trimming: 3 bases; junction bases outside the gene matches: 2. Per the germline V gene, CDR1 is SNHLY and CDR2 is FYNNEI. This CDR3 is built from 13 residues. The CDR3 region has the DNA TGTGCCAGCAAGCGGGAGAGCTACAATGAGCAGTTCTTC. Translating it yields CASKRESYNEQFF.

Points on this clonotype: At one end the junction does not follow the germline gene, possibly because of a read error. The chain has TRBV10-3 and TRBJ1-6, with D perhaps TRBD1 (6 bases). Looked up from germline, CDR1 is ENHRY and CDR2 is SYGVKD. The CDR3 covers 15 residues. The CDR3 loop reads CASSYLQGDKGPLHF. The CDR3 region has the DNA TGTGCCAGCAGTTACCTACAGGGAGACAAGGGACCCCTCCACTTT.

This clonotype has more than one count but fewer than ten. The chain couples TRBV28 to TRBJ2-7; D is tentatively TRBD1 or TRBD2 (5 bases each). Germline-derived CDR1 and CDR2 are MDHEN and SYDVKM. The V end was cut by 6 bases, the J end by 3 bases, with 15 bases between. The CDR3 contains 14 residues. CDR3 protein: CASRDRDRFYEQYF. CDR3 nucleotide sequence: TGTGCCAGCAGGGATCGGGACCGTTTCTACGAGCAGTACTTC.

The CDR3 bases are TGTGCCAGCAGCCAAGACCGGAACACTGAAGCTTTCTTT. This encodes CASSQDRNTEAFF. The chain uses TRBV14 and TRBJ1-1; no reliable D call. CDR1 is SGHDN, CDR2 FVKESK, per germline. The CDR3 runs to 13 residues. The germline V and J ends were trimmed by 0 bases and 1 base, with 3 bases remaining between them.

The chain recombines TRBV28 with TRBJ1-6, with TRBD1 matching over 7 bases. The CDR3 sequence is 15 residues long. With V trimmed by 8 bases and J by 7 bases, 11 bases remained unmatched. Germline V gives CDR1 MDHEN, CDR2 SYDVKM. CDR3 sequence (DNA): TGTGCCAGCCTCGTGGGGGACAGACTAAATTCACCCCTCCACTTT. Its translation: CASLVGDRLNSPLHF.

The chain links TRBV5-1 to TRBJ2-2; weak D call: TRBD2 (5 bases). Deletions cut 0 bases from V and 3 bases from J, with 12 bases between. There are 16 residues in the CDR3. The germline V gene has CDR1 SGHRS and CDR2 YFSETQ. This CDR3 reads CASSLAGSPDTGELFF. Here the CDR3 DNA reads TGCGCCAGCAGCTTGGCGGGGTCCCCCGACACCGGGGAGCTGTTTTTT. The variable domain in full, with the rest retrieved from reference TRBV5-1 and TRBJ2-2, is KAGVTQTPRYLIKTRGQQVTLSCSPISGHRSVSWYQQTPGQGLQFLFEYFSETQRNKGNFPGRFSGRQFSNSRSEMNVSTLELGDSALYLCASSLAGSPDTGELFFGEGSRLTVL.

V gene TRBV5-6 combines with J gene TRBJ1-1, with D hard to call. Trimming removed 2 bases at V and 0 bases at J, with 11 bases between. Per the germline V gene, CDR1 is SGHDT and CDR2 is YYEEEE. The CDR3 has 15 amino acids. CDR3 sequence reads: CASSFRPSMNTEAFF. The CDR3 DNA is TGTGCCAGCAGCTTCAGACCGTCTATGAACACTGAAGCTTTCTTT.

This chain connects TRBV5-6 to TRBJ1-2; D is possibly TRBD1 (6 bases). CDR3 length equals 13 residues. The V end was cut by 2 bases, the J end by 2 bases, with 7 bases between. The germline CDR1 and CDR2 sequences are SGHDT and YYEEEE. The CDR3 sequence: CASSLGQNYGYTF. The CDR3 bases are TGTGCCAGCAGCTTAGGACAGAACTATGGCTACACCTTC.

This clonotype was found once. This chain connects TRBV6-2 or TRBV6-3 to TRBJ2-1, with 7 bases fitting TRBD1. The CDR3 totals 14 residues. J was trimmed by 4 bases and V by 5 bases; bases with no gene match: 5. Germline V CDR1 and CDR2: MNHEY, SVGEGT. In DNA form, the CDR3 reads TGTGCCAGCAGTACGGGACAGCCTTACAATGAGCAGTTCTTC. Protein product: CASSTGQPYNEQFF.

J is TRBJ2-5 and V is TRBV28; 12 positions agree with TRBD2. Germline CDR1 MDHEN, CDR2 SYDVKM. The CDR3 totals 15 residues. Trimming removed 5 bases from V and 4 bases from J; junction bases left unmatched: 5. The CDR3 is CASSKLAGGRETQYF. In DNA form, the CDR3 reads TGTGCCAGCAGTAAACTAGCGGGAGGACGAGAGACCCAGTACTTC.

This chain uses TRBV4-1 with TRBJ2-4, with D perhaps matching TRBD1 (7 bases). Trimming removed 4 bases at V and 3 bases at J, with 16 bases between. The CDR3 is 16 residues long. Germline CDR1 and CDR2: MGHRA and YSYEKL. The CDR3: CASSPGGIEVKNIQYF. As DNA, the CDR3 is TGCGCCAGCAGCCCAGGGGGGATTGAGGTCAAAAACATTCAGTACTTC.

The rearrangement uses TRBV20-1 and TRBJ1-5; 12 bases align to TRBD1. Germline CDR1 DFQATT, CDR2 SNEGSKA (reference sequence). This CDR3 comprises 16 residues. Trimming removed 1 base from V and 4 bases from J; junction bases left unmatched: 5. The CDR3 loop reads CSARVGQGAGNQPQHF. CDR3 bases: TGCAGTGCTAGAGTGGGACAGGGGGCCGGAAATCAGCCCCAGCATTTT.

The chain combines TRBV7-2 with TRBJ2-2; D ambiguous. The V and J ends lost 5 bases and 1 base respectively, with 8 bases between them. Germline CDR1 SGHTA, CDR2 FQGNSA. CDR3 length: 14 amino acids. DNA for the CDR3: TGTGCCAGCAGCACGTACAAGAACACCGGGGAGCTGTTTTTT. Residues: CASSTYKNTGELFF.

CDR3 sequence (DNA): TGTGCCAGCAGCCAAGGGAATGGGAATCAGCCCCAGCATTTT. Translation gives CASSQGNGNQPQHF. The chain recombines TRBV3-1 with TRBJ1-5; D gene ambiguous. The CDR3 has 14 amino acids. CDR1 and CDR2 from the germline V gene are LGHDT and YNNKEL (reference sequence). The V gene lost 1 base and the J gene lost 4 bases, with 8 bases spanning the gap.

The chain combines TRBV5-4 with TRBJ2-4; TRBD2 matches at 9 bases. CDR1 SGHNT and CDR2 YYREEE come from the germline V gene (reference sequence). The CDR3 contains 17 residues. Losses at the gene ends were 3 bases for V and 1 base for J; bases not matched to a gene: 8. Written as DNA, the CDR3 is TGTGCCAGCAGCTCCCCCGTTAGCGGGAGTGCCAAAAACATTCAGTACTTC. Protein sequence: CASSSPVSGSAKNIQYF. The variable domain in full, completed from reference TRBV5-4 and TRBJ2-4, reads ETGVTQSPTHLIKTRGQQVTLRCSSQSGHNTVSWYQQALGQGPQFIFQYYREEENGRGNFPPRFSGLQFPNYSSELNVNALELDDSALYLCASSSPVSGSAKNIQYFGAGTRLSVL.

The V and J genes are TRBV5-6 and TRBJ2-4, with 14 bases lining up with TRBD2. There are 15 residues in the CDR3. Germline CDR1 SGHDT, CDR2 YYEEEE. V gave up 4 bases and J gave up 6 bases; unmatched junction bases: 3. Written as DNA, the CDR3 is TGTGCCAGCAGCGCCGGGACTAGCGGGAGAAACATTCAGTACTTC. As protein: CASSAGTSGRNIQYF.

This chain's CDR3 is CASSRPEGSYEQYF. For the CDR3, the DNA is TGTGCCAGCAGCCGCCCCGAGGGATCCTACGAGCAGTACTTC. This chain links TRBV11-1 with TRBJ2-7; D might be TRBD2 (5 bases). V lost 5 bases and J lost 1, with 12 bases in between. The CDR3 is 14 amino acids. Germline-derived CDR1 and CDR2 are SGHAT and FQDESV (reference sequence).

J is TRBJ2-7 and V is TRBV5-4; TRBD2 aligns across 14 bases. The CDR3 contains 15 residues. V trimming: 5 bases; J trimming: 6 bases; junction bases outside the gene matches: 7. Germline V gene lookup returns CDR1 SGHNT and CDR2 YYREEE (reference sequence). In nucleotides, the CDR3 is TGTGCCAGCAGGAAGGGACTAGCGGGAGATTCCGAGCAGTACTTC. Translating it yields CASRKGLAGDSEQYF.

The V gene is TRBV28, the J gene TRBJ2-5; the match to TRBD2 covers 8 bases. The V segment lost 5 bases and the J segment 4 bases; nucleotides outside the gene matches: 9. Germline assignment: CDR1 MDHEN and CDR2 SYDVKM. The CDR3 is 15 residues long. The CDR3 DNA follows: TGTGCCAGCAGTCCCGGGACCCGGGGGGGAGAGACCCAGTACTTC. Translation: CASSPGTRGGETQYF.

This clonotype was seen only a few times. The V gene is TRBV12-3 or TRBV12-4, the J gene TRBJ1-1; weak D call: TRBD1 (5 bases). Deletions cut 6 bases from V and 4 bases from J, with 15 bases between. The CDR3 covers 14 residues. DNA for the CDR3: TGTGCCAGCAGGCGGGGGGGGTCCACCACTGAAGCTTTCTTT. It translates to CASRRGGSTTEAFF.

The CDR3 reads CASSWTGNEQYF. Written as DNA, the CDR3 is TGCGCCAGCAGCTGGACAGGGAACGAGCAGTACTTC. The chain carries TRBV5-1 and TRBJ2-7; 8 bases align to TRBD1. With V trimmed by 3 bases and J by 5 bases, 1 base remained unmatched. The CDR3 has 12 residues. Germline assignment: CDR1 SGHRS and CDR2 YFSETQ.

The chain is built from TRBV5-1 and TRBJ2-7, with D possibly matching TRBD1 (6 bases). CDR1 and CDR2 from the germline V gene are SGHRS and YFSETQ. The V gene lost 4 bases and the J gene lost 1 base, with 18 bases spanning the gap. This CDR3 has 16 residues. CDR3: CASSIIQGGGSYEQYF. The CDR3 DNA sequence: TGCGCCAGCAGCATCATACAGGGTGGCGGTTCCTACGAGCAGTACTTC.

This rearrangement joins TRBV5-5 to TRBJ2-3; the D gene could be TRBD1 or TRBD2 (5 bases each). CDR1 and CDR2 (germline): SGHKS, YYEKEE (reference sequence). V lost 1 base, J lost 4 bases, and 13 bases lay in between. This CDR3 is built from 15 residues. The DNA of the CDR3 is TGTGCCAGCAGCTTGACGGGGCACAGCGCAGATACGCAGTATTTT. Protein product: CASSLTGHSADTQYF.

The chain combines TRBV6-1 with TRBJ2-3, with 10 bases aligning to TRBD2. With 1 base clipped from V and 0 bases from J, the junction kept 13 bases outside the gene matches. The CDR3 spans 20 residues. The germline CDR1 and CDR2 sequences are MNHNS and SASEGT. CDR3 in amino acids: CASSEGASGGNRYSTDTQYF. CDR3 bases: TGTGCCAGCAGTGAAGGGGCTAGCGGGGGAAACCGATACAGCACAGATACGCAGTATTTT.

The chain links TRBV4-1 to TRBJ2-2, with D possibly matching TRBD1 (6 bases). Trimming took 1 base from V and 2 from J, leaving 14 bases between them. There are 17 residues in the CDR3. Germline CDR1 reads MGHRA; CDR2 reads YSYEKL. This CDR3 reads CASSQALDSSNTGELFF. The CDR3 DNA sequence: TGCGCCAGCAGCCAAGCTCTGGACAGTTCCAACACCGGGGAGCTGTTTTTT.